The rows below give T cell receptor beta chains drawn from one sample of a study of CD8 T cells in Susac syndrome. TCRdb re-called the immunoSEQ multiplex PCR reads through MiXCR, storing one row per CDR3 protein. The data show approximately 190,000 distinct CDR3 sequences, 95% seen once. The sequencing sample was made of CD8+ T cells from PBMCs. The source of these receptors is a human donor with Susac syndrome. Each CDR3 is given with its conserved first and last residue. The order of the fields is J gene, D gene, clone size, V gene, CDR3 DNA, CDR3 protein. A D gene is named only where the DNA matches it firmly. Clone size appears in some rows only: once, few, many, or a class for an expanded clone.

J gene: TRBJ1-2
D gene: NA
clone size: NA
V gene: TRBV10-2
CDR3 DNA: TGCGCCAGCAGTGAAAGGTGGGACTATGGCTACACCTTC
CDR3 protein: CASSERWDYGYTF

J gene: TRBJ2-7
D gene: NA
clone size: NA
V gene: TRBV6-1
CDR3 DNA: TGTGCCAGCAGTGAAGTCTTGGTCCGGGGGAGCGGATACGAGCAGTACTTC
CDR3 protein: CASSEVLVRGSGYEQYF

J gene: TRBJ1-1
D gene: NA
clone size: once
V gene: TRBV20-1
CDR3 DNA: TGCAGTGCTAGGGGTCGGGGGACCACTGAAGCTTTCTTT
CDR3 protein: CSARGRGTTEAFF

J gene: TRBJ2-7
D gene: NA
clone size: NA
V gene: TRBV27
CDR3 DNA: TGTGCCAGCTGTCCGAGCGCGGACTCCTACGAGCAGTACTTC
CDR3 protein: CASCPSADSYEQYF

J gene: TRBJ1-5
D gene: NA
clone size: NA
V gene: TRBV4-2
CDR3 DNA: TGTGCCAGCAGCCAAGCCCTGCTGGGGGGAAGCAATCAGCCCCAGCATTTT
CDR3 protein: CASSQALLGGSNQPQHF

J gene: TRBJ1-1
D gene: TRBD1
clone size: NA
V gene: TRBV5-1
CDR3 DNA: TGCGCCAGCAGCGGAACAGGGGCCGGAGGGACTGAAGCTTTCTTT
CDR3 protein: CASSGTGAGGTEAFF

J gene: TRBJ2-1
D gene: TRBD1
clone size: NA
V gene: TRBV29-1
CDR3 DNA: TGCAGCGTTGGGGACAGACCCGACTACAATGAGCAGTTCTTC
CDR3 protein: CSVGDRPDYNEQFF

J gene: TRBJ1-1
D gene: NA
clone size: NA
V gene: TRBV12-3/TRBV12-4
CDR3 DNA: TGTGCCAGCAGTCGGGACACTGAAGCTTTCTTT
CDR3 protein: CASSRDTEAFF

J gene: TRBJ2-1
D gene: NA
clone size: NA
V gene: TRBV30
CDR3 DNA: TGTGCCTGGAGTTATGAGGGGGGATACAATGAGCAGTTCTTC
CDR3 protein: CAWSYEGGYNEQFF

J gene: TRBJ2-3
D gene: NA
clone size: NA
V gene: TRBV7-8
CDR3 DNA: TGTGCCAGCAGCTCCTCTTTGAGTTGGGATACGCAGTATTTT
CDR3 protein: CASSSSLSWDTQYF

J gene: TRBJ1-6
D gene: TRBD1
clone size: NA
V gene: TRBV7-9
CDR3 DNA: TGTGCCGGGGGACAGGGTGGCAATTCACCCCTCCACTTT
CDR3 protein: CAGGQGGNSPLHF

J gene: TRBJ2-1
D gene: NA
clone size: NA
V gene: TRBV9
CDR3 DNA: TGTGCCAGCAGCGATGGGCGGAATGAGCAGTTCTTC
CDR3 protein: CASSDGRNEQFF

J gene: TRBJ1-1
D gene: NA
clone size: NA
V gene: TRBV7-9
CDR3 DNA: TGTGCCAGCAGCTTAGAACAGGCCACTGAAGCTTTCTTT
CDR3 protein: CASSLEQATEAFF

J gene: TRBJ1-2
D gene: TRBD1
clone size: NA
V gene: TRBV7-8
CDR3 DNA: TGTGCCAGCAGCTTAACCACAGGGGCGGTAGGCTACACCTTC
CDR3 protein: CASSLTTGAVGYTF

J gene: TRBJ1-5
D gene: TRBD1
clone size: NA
V gene: TRBV29-1
CDR3 DNA: TGCAGCGTAGGACAGGGCAATCAGCCCCAGCATTTT
CDR3 protein: CSVGQGNQPQHF

J gene: TRBJ2-7
D gene: NA
clone size: NA
V gene: TRBV12-3/TRBV12-4
CDR3 DNA: TGTGCCAGCAGTTGGTCCGGGACACAAAGCTACGAGCAGTACTTC
CDR3 protein: CASSWSGTQSYEQYF

J gene: TRBJ2-5
D gene: NA
clone size: NA
V gene: TRBV19
CDR3 DNA: TGTGCCAGTAGGGAGGTAGGGTCCGAGACCCAGTACTTC
CDR3 protein: CASREVGSETQYF

J gene: TRBJ1-1
D gene: NA
clone size: NA
V gene: TRBV11-3
CDR3 DNA: TGTGCCAGCAGCCAAATCGTGGGCACTGAAGCTTTCTTT
CDR3 protein: CASSQIVGTEAFF

J gene: TRBJ2-7
D gene: NA
clone size: once
V gene: TRBV13
CDR3 DNA: TGTGCCAGCAGCTTAGGCCTACAGATCCAAGGGGAGCAGTACTTC
CDR3 protein: CASSLGLQIQGEQYF

J gene: TRBJ1-5
D gene: NA
clone size: NA
V gene: TRBV4-2
CDR3 DNA: TGTGCCAGCAGCCAAGAGTTTGCAGCCAATCAGCCCCAGCATTTT
CDR3 protein: CASSQEFAANQPQHF

J gene: TRBJ2-5
D gene: NA
clone size: NA
V gene: TRBV13
CDR3 DNA: TGTGCCAGCAGCTTGACCGAAAATCAGGGAGAGTGGGAGACCCAGTACTTC
CDR3 protein: CASSLTENQGEWETQYF

J gene: TRBJ1-5
D gene: TRBD1
clone size: NA
V gene: TRBV3-1
CDR3 DNA: TGTGCCAGCAGCCAGAGGACAGGGGGAGACAATCAGCCCCAGCATTTT
CDR3 protein: CASSQRTGGDNQPQHF

J gene: TRBJ2-2
D gene: TRBD1
clone size: NA
V gene: TRBV11-3
CDR3 DNA: TGTGCCAGCAGCTACCACAGGGGGTCCGGGGAGCTGTTTTTT
CDR3 protein: CASSYHRGSGELFF

J gene: TRBJ2-1
D gene: TRBD2
clone size: NA
V gene: TRBV24-1
CDR3 DNA: TGTGCCACCAGTGCTTCTAGCGGGAGAGACAATGAGCAGTTCTTC
CDR3 protein: CATSASSGRDNEQFF

J gene: TRBJ2-1
D gene: TRBD2
clone size: NA
V gene: TRBV20-1
CDR3 DNA: TGCAGGGAGACTAGCGGGAGGGCTAATGAGCAGTTCTTC
CDR3 protein: CRETSGRANEQFF

J gene: TRBJ1-4
D gene: TRBD1
clone size: NA
V gene: TRBV30
CDR3 DNA: TGTGCCTGGAGTGAAGCGACAGGGAGTTTTAATGAAAAACTGTTTTTT
CDR3 protein: CAWSEATGSFNEKLFF

J gene: TRBJ2-7
D gene: TRBD1
clone size: NA
V gene: TRBV20-1
CDR3 DNA: TGCAGTGCTAGCCCGAATAACGGGACAGGGTTCCACGAGCAGTACTTC
CDR3 protein: CSASPNNGTGFHEQYF

J gene: TRBJ2-1
D gene: NA
clone size: NA
V gene: TRBV4-2
CDR3 DNA: TGTGCCAGCAGCCAAGTTGACAATGAGCAGTTCTTC
CDR3 protein: CASSQVDNEQFF

J gene: TRBJ2-1
D gene: NA
clone size: NA
V gene: TRBV15
CDR3 DNA: TGTGCCACCAGCAGCCCGGTCCTAGAATTCAATGAGCAGTTCTTC
CDR3 protein: CATSSPVLEFNEQFF

J gene: TRBJ1-5
D gene: NA
clone size: NA
V gene: TRBV27
CDR3 DNA: TGTGCCAGCAGCCCCGCGAGTGGATATAGCAATCAGCCCCAGCATTTT
CDR3 protein: CASSPASGYSNQPQHF

J gene: TRBJ2-7
D gene: TRBD1
clone size: NA
V gene: TRBV28
CDR3 DNA: TGTGCCAGCAGTCGGACAGGGGCCCTCTACGAGCAGTACTTC
CDR3 protein: CASSRTGALYEQYF

J gene: TRBJ2-7
D gene: NA
clone size: NA
V gene: TRBV15
CDR3 DNA: TGTGCCACCAGCAGATCCTTTAGGGAGAAGGCGTACGAGCAGTACTTC
CDR3 protein: CATSRSFREKAYEQYF

J gene: TRBJ2-3
D gene: NA
clone size: once
V gene: TRBV4-1
CDR3 DNA: TGCGCCAGCAGCCAAGAGGGGCGCTGGAATACGCAGTATTTT
CDR3 protein: CASSQEGRWNTQYF

J gene: TRBJ2-2
D gene: NA
clone size: NA
V gene: TRBV5-6
CDR3 DNA: TGTGCCAGCAGCTTGGACAGACACTTAAACACCGGGGAGCTGTTTTTT
CDR3 protein: CASSLDRHLNTGELFF

J gene: TRBJ2-7
D gene: NA
clone size: once
V gene: TRBV5-1
CDR3 DNA: TGCGCCAGCAGCTTTGGAGGTGAACCCTACGAGCAGTACTTC
CDR3 protein: CASSFGGEPYEQYF

J gene: TRBJ1-2
D gene: NA
clone size: NA
V gene: TRBV28
CDR3 DNA: TGTGCCAGCAGTTTAGGACGGTATGGCTACACCTTC
CDR3 protein: CASSLGRYGYTF

J gene: TRBJ2-2
D gene: NA
clone size: NA
V gene: TRBV4-2
CDR3 DNA: TGTGCCAGCAGCCAAGAAGGGAACCAGTGGACCGGGGAGCTGTTTTTT
CDR3 protein: CASSQEGNQWTGELFF

J gene: TRBJ1-2
D gene: NA
clone size: NA
V gene: TRBV30
CDR3 DNA: TGTGCCTGGAGTGCAGGGACGAACTATGGCTACACCTTC
CDR3 protein: CAWSAGTNYGYTF

J gene: TRBJ2-7
D gene: TRBD2
clone size: once
V gene: TRBV2
CDR3 DNA: TGTGCCAGCAGTGAATCCTGGACTAGCGGGGGAAAGTACTTC
CDR3 protein: CASSESWTSGGKYF

J gene: TRBJ2-5
D gene: NA
clone size: NA
V gene: TRBV7-2
CDR3 DNA: TGTGCCAGCAGACCTACCGACCGACTTACACAAGAGACCCAGTACTTC
CDR3 protein: CASRPTDRLTQETQYF

J gene: TRBJ1-1
D gene: NA
clone size: once
V gene: TRBV25-1
CDR3 DNA: TGTGCCAGCAGTGAAGTAGGGAACATGAAAGCTTTCTTT
CDR3 protein: CASSEVGNMKAFF

J gene: TRBJ2-7
D gene: TRBD1
clone size: NA
V gene: TRBV9
CDR3 DNA: TGTGCCAGCAGCGGGAGACAGGGCTGGGAGCAGTACTTC
CDR3 protein: CASSGRQGWEQYF

J gene: TRBJ2-1
D gene: TRBD2
clone size: NA
V gene: TRBV12-3/TRBV12-4
CDR3 DNA: TGTGCCAGCCCCGGGACTAGCGGGGGACCATACAATGAGCAGTTCTTC
CDR3 protein: CASPGTSGGPYNEQFF

J gene: TRBJ2-1
D gene: NA
clone size: NA
V gene: TRBV30
CDR3 DNA: TGTGCCTGGATACGGAGGTCCTACAATGAGCAGTTCTTC
CDR3 protein: CAWIRRSYNEQFF

J gene: TRBJ2-1
D gene: NA
clone size: NA
V gene: TRBV9
CDR3 DNA: TGTGCCAGCAGCGTAGTGAAGACAGTGATATCGGTTAATGAGCAGTTCTTC
CDR3 protein: CASSVVKTVISVNEQFF

J gene: TRBJ2-3
D gene: NA
clone size: NA
V gene: TRBV20-1
CDR3 DNA: TGCAGTGCTCGCTCTACAGAATTGGGATCCACAGATACGCAGTATTTT
CDR3 protein: CSARSTELGSTDTQYF

J gene: TRBJ2-7
D gene: NA
clone size: NA
V gene: TRBV28
CDR3 DNA: TGTGCCAGCAGTTTATCCGGGCCCTACTACGAGCAGTACTTC
CDR3 protein: CASSLSGPYYEQYF

J gene: TRBJ2-5
D gene: NA
clone size: NA
V gene: TRBV18
CDR3 DNA: TGTGCCAGCTCACCGCATCGACTGAGCCAAGAGACCCAGTACTTC
CDR3 protein: CASSPHRLSQETQYF

J gene: TRBJ2-5
D gene: NA
clone size: NA
V gene: TRBV23-1
CDR3 DNA: TGCGCCAGCAATAGGACGGACCTCCAAGAGACCCAGTACTTC
CDR3 protein: CASNRTDLQETQYF

J gene: TRBJ1-2
D gene: NA
clone size: NA
V gene: TRBV7-9
CDR3 DNA: TGTGCCAGTACTGAAATGAATGGCTACACCTTC
CDR3 protein: CASTEMNGYTF